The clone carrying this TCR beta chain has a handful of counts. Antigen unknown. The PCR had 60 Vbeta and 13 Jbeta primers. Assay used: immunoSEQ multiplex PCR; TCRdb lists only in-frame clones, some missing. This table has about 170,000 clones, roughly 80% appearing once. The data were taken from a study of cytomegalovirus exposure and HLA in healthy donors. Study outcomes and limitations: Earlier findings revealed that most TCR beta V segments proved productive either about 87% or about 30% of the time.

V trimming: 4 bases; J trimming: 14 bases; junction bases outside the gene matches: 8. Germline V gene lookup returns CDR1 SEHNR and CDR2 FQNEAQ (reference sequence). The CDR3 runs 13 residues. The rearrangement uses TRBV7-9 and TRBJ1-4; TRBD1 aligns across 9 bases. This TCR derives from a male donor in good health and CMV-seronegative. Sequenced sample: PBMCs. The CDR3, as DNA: TGTGCCAGCAGCTCCCGGGACAGGGCGGGTCTGTTTTTT. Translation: CASSSRDRAGLFF.